This TCR beta chain appears in the sequencing data of a study of OX40 agonist ivuxolimab in advanced cancers. Findings and caveats of the study: Individuals who were partial responders at 0.1-3.0 mg/kg had clonal expansion that ranked among the lowest.

Clones were sequenced by immunoSEQ multiplex PCR, and TCRdb holds only the in-frame ones, with some missing. The sample includes 46,000 or so clones, 85% to 90% of them seen just once. Concerning this clone itself: What it binds is not known.

The junction had 3 bases not matched to a gene; V was cut back by 2 bases and J by 0 bases. The length of the CDR3 is 16 residues. Germline V gives CDR1 WSHSY, CDR2 SAAADI. The source material was CD4+ or CD8+ T cells sorted from blood, sampled in a trial of the OX40 agonist ivuxolimab. The chain couples TRBV10-2 to TRBJ2-1; 8 nucleotides match TRBD1. This receptor was obtained from an adult with an advanced solid tumor such as melanoma, head and neck, liver or kidney cancer. CDR3 amino acids: CASSERTGSSYNEQFF. The CDR3 DNA sequence: TGCGCCAGCAGTGAGAGGACAGGGAGCTCCTACAATGAGCAGTTCTTC.